This T cell receptor beta chain was captured by sequencing in a study of blood T cell repertoires in COVID-19 (TCRdb year 2020). General notes on the study: Collaborator samples came from the United States, Italy and Spain and covered acute and convalescent phases of COVID-19. The material from the prospective study consisted of cDNA or gDNA derived from T cells, B-cell-depleted T cells, or PBMCs. Deeply sampled blood TCRbeta repertoires from subjects exposed to, actively infected with, or recovered from COVID-19 were included in the dataset. The repertoires were released in a freely available public database meant as a resource for research on the immune response to SARS-CoV-2. Samples came from the ongoing ImmuneRACE study (first 160 participants) plus 1,254 subjects from 6 global collaborators. The sample metadata nearly always contained a de-identified subject ID, COVID-19 status, age in years and sex. Where available, HLA class I and class II types were taken from metadata supplied by the sample provider and were not determined by assay-based typing. What the research found in general, with its limitations: Clinical and demographic metadata were provided uncurated, with the amount varying by source and participant.

According to the germline V gene, CDR1 reads SGHVS and CDR2 reads FQNEAQ. Trimming takes 5 bases from V and 0 bases from J, and the germline ends sit 17 bases apart. There are 16 amino acids in the CDR3, from cysteine to phenylalanine inclusive. Just CDR3 DNA is preserved here, 48 bases in frame from base 1. Another Seattle source contributed samples from volunteer blood donors who had recovered from COVID-19. The collaborating institutions used their own protocols to collect whole blood in K2EDTA tubes. Collaborator samples were shipped for TCRbeta analysis as frozen whole blood, isolated PBMCs, or DNA extracted from either sample type. TCRbeta CDR3 regions were amplified from genomic DNA by means of the immunoSEQ Assay, a bias-controlled multiplex PCR. As for the authors' bioinformatics: The number of nucleated cells in each sample was estimated from the amplification of reference gene primers within the assay. To quantify the absolute abundance of each unique TCRbeta CDR3 rearrangement, sequence reads were collapsed and filtered. For each sample, productive Simpson clonality was calculated by taking the square root of Simpson's diversity index across productive rearrangements. TCRdb carries this immuneACCESS record with in-frame sequences only. Its versions omit some clonotypes, under half of them owing to an unresolved V gene in the studies checked, with the rest unexplained. V, J and clone size are those of that table, while D and trimming were read from the DNA. Counted in this sample were about 300,000 clones; approximately 88% of them appeared once. Approximately 7% of the sample is taken by the ten largest.

Comment on this clone: The clone's antigen remains unknown. The record has no base qualities; no much larger clone is one base away.

The material sequenced was peripheral blood. The sequence is built from TRBV7-8 and TRBJ2-7; a tentative D call is TRBD1 (5 bases match). The sequence was collected from a woman aged 25-40 years who had recovered from COVID-19. The CDR3 here reads CASSPARVLSSYEQYF. In nucleotide form, the sequence is TGTGCCAGCAGCCCCGCCAGGGTTTTAAGCTCCTACGAGCAGTACTTC.